The following is a T cell receptor (beta chain) sequence with its context. The data were taken from a study of T cell changes during pregnancy in multiple sclerosis. Only in-frame clones appear in the TCRdb table, and some are missing; sequencing was by immunoSEQ multiplex PCR. This table holds roughly 100,000 clones, 92% found once. Losses at the gene ends were 4 bases for V and 3 bases for J; bases not matched to a gene: 11. This CDR3 is built from 17 residues. Germline V gene data show CDR1 as LNHDA and CDR2 as SQIVND (reference sequence). The receptor comes from a female donor with multiple sclerosis, enrolled in a pregnancy study. Here the sequenced sample was peripheral blood, taken after pregnancy. J is TRBJ1-5 and V is TRBV19; 8 nucleotides line up with TRBD1. The CDR3 sequence is CASSTRQGKAINQPQHF. Here the CDR3 DNA reads TGTGCCAGTAGTACCCGACAGGGGAAGGCGATCAATCAGCCCCAGCATTTT. The variable domain in full, completed from reference TRBV19 and TRBJ1-5, reads DGGITQSPKYLFRKEGQNVTLSCEQNLNHDAMYWYRQDPGQGLRLIYYSQIVNDFQKGDIAEGYSVSREKKESFPLTVTSAQKNPTAFYLCASSTRQGKAINQPQHFGDGTRLSIL.